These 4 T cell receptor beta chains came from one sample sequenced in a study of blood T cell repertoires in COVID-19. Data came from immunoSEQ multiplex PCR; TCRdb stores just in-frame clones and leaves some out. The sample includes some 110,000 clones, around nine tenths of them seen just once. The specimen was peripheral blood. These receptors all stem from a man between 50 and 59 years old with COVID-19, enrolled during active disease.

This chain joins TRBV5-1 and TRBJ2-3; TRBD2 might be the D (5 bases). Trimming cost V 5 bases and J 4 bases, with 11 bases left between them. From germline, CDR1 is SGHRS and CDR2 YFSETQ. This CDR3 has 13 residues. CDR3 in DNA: TGCGCCAGCAGTCTTGAGGAGGCAGATACGCAGTATTTT. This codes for CASSLEEADTQYF.

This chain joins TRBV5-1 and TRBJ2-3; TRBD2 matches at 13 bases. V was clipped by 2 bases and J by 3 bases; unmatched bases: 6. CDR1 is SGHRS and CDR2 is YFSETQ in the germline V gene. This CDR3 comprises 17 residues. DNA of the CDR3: TGCGCCAGCAGCTTCGGGGGGACTAGCGGGATGACAGATACGCAGTATTTT. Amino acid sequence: CASSFGGTSGMTDTQYF.

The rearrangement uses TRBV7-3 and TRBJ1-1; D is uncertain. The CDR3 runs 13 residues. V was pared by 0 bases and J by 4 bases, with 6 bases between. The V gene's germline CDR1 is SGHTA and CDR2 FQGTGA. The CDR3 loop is CASSLTFGTEAFF. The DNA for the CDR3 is TGTGCCAGCAGCTTAACGTTCGGCACTGAAGCTTTCTTT.

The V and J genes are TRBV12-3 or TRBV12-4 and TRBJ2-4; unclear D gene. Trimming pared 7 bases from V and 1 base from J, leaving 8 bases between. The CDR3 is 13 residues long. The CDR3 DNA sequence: TGTGCCAGCAAAGCCGTTGCCAAAAACATTCAGTACTTC. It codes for CASKAVAKNIQYF.